This T cell receptor beta chain appears in the sequencing data of a study of shared clonotypes between healthy human individuals. About the research overall: Each donor's CD4 naive and CD4 memory cells filled three plates apiece, CD8 naive two, and CD8 memory one.

Overall study results and limits: Around 4.7% of naive CD4 clonotypes were shared across a handful of donors.

For this clone: Its antigen is not known.

Per the original data handling: There were no quality scores in the junction-only immunoSEQ sequences, so filtering differed. TCRdb's copy holds only in-frame clones and misses some; the assay was immunoSEQ multiplex PCR. V and J calls plus clone size are reproduced from that table; the DNA served to infer D and trimming. The sample carries a few million clones, around 93% recorded once. Naive CD8 isolation took CD45RO-negative cells positively selected for CCR7 and excluded terminally differentiated effector memory CD45RA+ cells. The sample comprised naive CD8+ T cells from PBMCs. The TCR sequence derives from a man younger than 30 in good health. Some clones in this sample may be carry-over from other donors' samples.

In nucleotides, the CDR3 is TGCGCCAGCAGCGACCTAGGAGATACGCAGTATTTT. Translated: CASSDLGDTQYF. The chain is built from TRBV5-1 and TRBJ2-3, with unresolved D. Germline V gene data show CDR1 as SGHRS and CDR2 as YFSETQ. Between the trimmed V and J ends, which lost 4 bases and 5 bases, there was a span of 8 bases. The CDR3 runs 12 residues.